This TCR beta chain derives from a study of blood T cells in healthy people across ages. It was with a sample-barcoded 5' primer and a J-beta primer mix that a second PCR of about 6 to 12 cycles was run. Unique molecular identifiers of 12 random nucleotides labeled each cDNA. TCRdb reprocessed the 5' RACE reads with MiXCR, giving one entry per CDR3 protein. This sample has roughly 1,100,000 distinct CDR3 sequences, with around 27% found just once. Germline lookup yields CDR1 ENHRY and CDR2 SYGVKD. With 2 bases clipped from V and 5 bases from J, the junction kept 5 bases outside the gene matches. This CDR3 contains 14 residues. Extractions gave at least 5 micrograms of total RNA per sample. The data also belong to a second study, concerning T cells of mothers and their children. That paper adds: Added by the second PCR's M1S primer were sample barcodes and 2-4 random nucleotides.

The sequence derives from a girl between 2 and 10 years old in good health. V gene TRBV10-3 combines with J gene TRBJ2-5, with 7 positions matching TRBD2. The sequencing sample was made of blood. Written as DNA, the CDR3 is TGTGCCATCAGTGAGACCCAGGGAGGGGAGACCCAGTACTTC. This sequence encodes CAISETQGGETQYF.